The clone carrying this TCR beta chain was found a few times. Its antigen remains unidentified. The data derive from a study of beta chain features in type 1 diabetes. Sequencing targeted expressed TCRB transcripts, as all isolated RNA had been reverse transcribed. The study sequenced naive, central memory and regulatory T cell samples to an average of about 3.5 million reads. TCRdb keeps only in-frame clones here, not all; method: immunoSEQ multiplex PCR. Of approximately 600,000 clones listed, about an eighth are singletons. Study-wide results and caveats: Moderate yet significant TCRB CDR3 shortening was seen in Type 1 diabetes patients in all four CD4+ subsets. Researchers cautioned that cDNA sequencing could over-represent cells with high TCR expression. Amplification by PCR could prefer shorter templates, with the same effect in patients and controls.

Based on CD45RO/CCR7/CD25/CD127/CD95/CD27, CD4+ regulatory, stem cell-like memory, naive and central memory cells were sorted. This CDR3 region has 14 residues. V was shortened by 3 bases and J by 8 bases, with 17 bases between the two germline ends. Per the germline V gene, CDR1 is GTSNPN and CDR2 is SVGIG (reference sequence). The sequencing input was naive CD4+ T cells from blood. J is TRBJ2-1 and V is TRBV30; D is uncertain. The TCR was taken from a man aged 25-45 years with type 1 diabetes. The CDR3 DNA follows: TGTGCCTGGAGCCATCACCCCTCGGGCCATGAGCAGTTCTTC. This encodes CAWSHHPSGHEQFF.